The 9 T cell receptor beta chains below were found in one sample sequenced in a study of vaccination effects on CD4 cells after COVID-19. Method: immunoSEQ multiplex PCR; TCRdb's copy keeps in-frame clones and lacks some. In the table there are 26,000 or so clones, approximately 80% of which are singletons. These receptors lack a known antigen. Viral peptide pools were used in the ViraFEST assay to expand antigen-specific CD4+ T cells, and sequencing came afterward. Subsequent to roughly 10 days of culture, CD4+ T cells were isolated. This person caught SARS-CoV-2 sometime from March to December 2020, and PCR testing confirmed the infection. The sequencing used CD4+ T cells from PBMCs cultured with HCoV-NL63 spike peptides, collected before COVID-19 vaccination. These receptors all come from a human donor who had a prior SARS-CoV-2 infection.

This sequence joins TRBV7-6 and TRBJ2-2; 8 nucleotides agree with TRBD1. Germline-derived CDR1 and CDR2 are SGHVS and FNYEAQ. The ends lost 0 bases at V and 5 bases at J; junction bases unmatched: 5. This CDR3 contains 16 residues. The CDR3 nucleotides are TGTGCCAGCAGCTTAGCGTGGGACAGGACGACCGGGGAGCTGTTTTTT. Amino acid sequence: CASSLAWDRTTGELFF.

The J gene is TRBJ2-1, the V gene TRBV6-5; perhaps TRBD1 as D (6 bases). The germline V gene encodes CDR1 MNHEY and CDR2 SVGAGI. This CDR3 has 13 residues. Trimming cost V 4 bases and J 10 bases, with 14 bases left between them. The CDR3 spells CASSSLTGGEQFF. In DNA, the CDR3 is TGTGCCAGCAGTTCCTTGACAGGCGGAGAGCAGTTCTTC.

The chain joins TRBV27 to TRBJ2-7; no definite D call. The germline V and J ends were trimmed by 2 bases and 3 bases, with 8 bases remaining between them. This CDR3 contains 13 residues. Germline loops: CDR1 MNHEY, CDR2 SMNVEV (reference sequence). CDR3 coding DNA: TGTGCCAGCAGTTTAGTGGGCGGCTACGAGCAGTACTTC. It translates to CASSLVGGYEQYF.

The V gene is TRBV11-1, the J gene TRBJ1-2; no clear D. The CDR3 extends over 14 amino acids. Per germline, CDR1 SGHAT and CDR2 FQDESV (reference sequence). Trimming pared 0 bases from V and 4 bases from J, leaving 9 bases between. CDR3 sequence (DNA): TGTGCCAGCAGCTTAGCTCCGGCGAGCTATGGCTACACCTTC. This gives the protein CASSLAPASYGYTF.

The chain employs TRBV7-2 and TRBJ2-7; D is possibly TRBD1 or TRBD2 (6 bases each). Germline V gives CDR1 SGHTA, CDR2 FQGNSA. The CDR3 is made up of 15 amino acids. V lost 5 bases and J 2 bases, leaving 16 bases between the germline ends. The CDR3 sequence: CASSPVGGSAYEQYF. CDR3 bases: TGTGCCAGCAGCCCTGTAGGGGGGAGTGCCTACGAGCAGTACTTC.

The rearrangement joins TRBV18 to TRBJ2-2, with D perhaps assigned TRBD1 or TRBD2 (5 bases each). Germline loops: CDR1 KGHSH, CDR2 LQKENI. This CDR3 has 14 amino acids. Trimming removed 3 bases at V and 4 bases at J, with 9 bases between. The CDR3, as DNA: TGTGCCAGCTCACCTTCCGGGGCCACCGGGGAGCTGTTTTTT. This translates into CASSPSGATGELFF.

This rearrangement joins TRBV9 to TRBJ2-2; 9 nucleotides align to TRBD2. Germline CDR1 SGDLS, CDR2 YYNGEE. V was clipped by 0 bases and J by 0 bases; unmatched bases: 6. The CDR3 runs 18 residues. The CDR3 DNA is TGTGCCAGCAGCGTAGGCGGGGGGGGGACTGCGAACACCGGGGAGCTGTTTTTT. This encodes CASSVGGGGTANTGELFF. Together with reference TRBV9 and TRBJ2-2, the CDR3 gives the full variable domain: DSGVTQTPKHLITATGQRVTLRCSPRSGDLSVYWYQQSLDQGLQFLIQYYNGEERAKGNILERFSAQQFPDLHSELNLSSLELGDSALYFCASSVGGGGTANTGELFFGEGSRLTVL.

The rearrangement links TRBV3-1 (or the pseudogene TRBV3-2) to TRBJ1-1; TRBD1 matches at 7 bases. The CDR3 extends over 14 amino acids. V shed 5 bases and J 7 bases; nucleotides not matched to a gene: 10. Germline assignment: CDR1 LGHDT and CDR2 YNNKEL (reference sequence). The CDR3 nucleotides are TGTGCCAGCAGCTTCCCGAACAGGGGCAGTGAAGCTTTCTTT. Protein sequence: CASSFPNRGSEAFF.

The genes are TRBV7-2 and TRBJ1-3; 8 bases are a match to TRBD1. Germline V gene sequence: CDR1 SGHTA, CDR2 FQGNSA. The junction had 10 bases not matched to a gene; V was cut back by 5 bases and J by 4 bases. The CDR3 runs 16 residues. Here the CDR3 DNA reads TGTGCCAGCAGCAGTCCCCAGGGGGCCGGAGGAAACACCATATATTTT. Translated, it gives CASSSPQGAGGNTIYF.